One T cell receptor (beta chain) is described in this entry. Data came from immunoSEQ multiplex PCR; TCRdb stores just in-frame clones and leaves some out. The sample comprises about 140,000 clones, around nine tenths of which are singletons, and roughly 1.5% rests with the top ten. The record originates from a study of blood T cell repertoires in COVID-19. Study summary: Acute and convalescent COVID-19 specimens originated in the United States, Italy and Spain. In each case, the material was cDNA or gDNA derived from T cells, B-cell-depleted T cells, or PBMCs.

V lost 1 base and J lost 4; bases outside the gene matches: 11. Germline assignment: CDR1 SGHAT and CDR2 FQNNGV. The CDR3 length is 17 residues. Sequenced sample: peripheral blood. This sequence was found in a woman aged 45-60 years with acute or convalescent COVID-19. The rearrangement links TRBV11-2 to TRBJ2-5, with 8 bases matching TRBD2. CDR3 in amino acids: CASSLGTGGVTGETQYF. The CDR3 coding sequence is TGTGCCAGCAGCTTAGGAACGGGGGGGGTTACTGGAGAGACCCAGTACTTC.